Listed below are T cell receptor beta chains from one sample, sequenced in a study of beta chain features in type 1 diabetes. Only in-frame clones appear in the TCRdb table, and some are missing; sequencing was by immunoSEQ multiplex PCR. The profile covers tens of thousands of clones, with under 35% appearing a single time and approximately 0.45% taken by the ten largest. Sequenced material: stem cell memory CD4+ T cells from blood. Every receptor here comes from a woman aged 18-29 years in good health. Each CDR3 is given with its conserved first and last residue.

j_call	v_call	cdr3_aa
TRBJ2-7	TRBV29-1	CSVFRTAGEQYF
TRBJ1-2	TRBV4-1	CASSHLRGINYGYTF
TRBJ2-5	TRBV19	CASSNPPGEETQYF
TRBJ1-1	TRBV5-1	CASSPGQGALGTEAFF
TRBJ2-5	TRBV4-2	CASSLGAGNGLETQYF
TRBJ2-1	TRBV11-2	CASSDTSGRAYNEQFF
TRBJ2-7	TRBV7-3	CASSFGQGYEQYF
TRBJ2-7	TRBV5-6	CASSGPSYEQYF
TRBJ2-1	TRBV4-2	CASSLAWPNEQFF
TRBJ2-7	TRBV7-8	CASRPQGRGIEQYF
TRBJ1-1	TRBV19	CASSVQGSYTEAFF
TRBJ2-1	TRBV29-1	CSVGRTSGRSYNEQFF
TRBJ2-7	TRBV18	CASSPTAQGSHEQYF
TRBJ2-1	TRBV5-4	CASLSGPSGGYNEQFF
TRBJ2-5	TRBV10-3	CAIGGETQYF
TRBJ2-5	TRBV14	CANSEGGIGTQYF
TRBJ2-2	TRBV5-1	CASTMTGGANTGELFF
TRBJ2-1	TRBV15	CATSLSDRGAYNEQFF
TRBJ2-7	TRBV2	CASRDDRYEQYF
TRBJ2-3	TRBV7-6	CASSLAPTGNRDTQYF
TRBJ1-3	TRBV4-1	CASSPPRAPGNTIYF
TRBJ2-3	TRBV18	CASSPAGVDTQYF
TRBJ2-3	TRBV6-5	CASSYSGLDTDTQYF
TRBJ2-5	TRBV5-4	CASSPAGTSGSTETQYF
TRBJ1-2	TRBV15	CATSRLSPGQHHGYTF
TRBJ2-7	TRBV2	CAGRDRASYEQYF
TRBJ2-5	TRBV7-2	CASSLDRASGQETQYF
TRBJ1-2	TRBV7-2	CASSDLGYSGGYTF
TRBJ2-1	TRBV5-1	CASSTVGTDEQFF
TRBJ2-7	TRBV9	CASSVGLQGAQFEQYF
TRBJ2-7	TRBV19	CASSTRLAQSSYEQYF
TRBJ2-7	TRBV7-2	CASSSSSGSSYEQYF
TRBJ2-2	TRBV5-1	CASSQPSGGAPGELFF
TRBJ2-3	TRBV19	CASSQLTGVTDTQYF
TRBJ2-3	TRBV5-1	CASSLGGRSDTQYF
TRBJ1-5	TRBV29-1	CSVGRGPNQPQHF
TRBJ2-5	TRBV11-2	CASSGGIGTLHEQYF
TRBJ1-2	TRBV7-9	CASSSPGRSYGYTF
TRBJ2-5	TRBV9	CASSPAPVQQETQYF
TRBJ2-3	TRBV5-4	CASSAGLAGTDTQYF
TRBJ2-1	TRBV7-2	CASSRAGTGGYGEQFF
TRBJ2-1	TRBV5-1	CASSGGTMNNEQFF
TRBJ1-5	TRBV9	CASSVGRGNQPQHF
TRBJ2-1	TRBV30	CAWSVGLAGYNEQFF
TRBJ1-2	TRBV20-1	CSAPINWGYTF
TRBJ2-5	TRBV11-3	CASSLAVQETQYF
TRBJ2-3	TRBV5-4	CASSLRAGGRTDTQYF
TRBJ2-3	TRBV2	CASNRDSRTDTQYF
TRBJ2-5	TRBV11-2	CASSWRGGGETQYF
TRBJ2-2	TRBV4-2	CASSQDLLGNGELFF
TRBJ2-7	TRBV25-1	CATAMTGTYEQYF